Below, 22 T cell receptor beta chains from the same sample are listed, as sequenced in a study of blood T cell repertoires in COVID-19. Data came from immunoSEQ multiplex PCR; TCRdb stores just in-frame clones and leaves some out. The table shows over 60,000 clones, with nearly 90% occurring only once. The sample taken for sequencing was peripheral blood. The source of these receptors is a man aged 50 to 59 with acute or convalescent COVID-19.

The J gene is TRBJ2-1, the V gene TRBV3-1 (or the pseudogene TRBV3-2), with 13 bases matching TRBD2. The ends lost 4 bases at V and 0 bases at J; junction bases unmatched: 6. The CDR3 has 18 residues. Germline CDR1 LGHDT, CDR2 YNNKEL (reference sequence). The CDR3 spells CASSRGTSGVSSYNEQFF. CDR3 in DNA: TGTGCCAGCAGCCGGGGGACTAGCGGGGTCAGCTCCTACAATGAGCAGTTCTTC.

V usage is TRBV20-1 and J usage is TRBJ2-1; TRBD2 agrees at 10 bases. This CDR3 has 14 residues. Germline lookup yields CDR1 DFQATT and CDR2 SNEGSKA (reference sequence). After removal of 3 bases from V and 3 bases from J, the junction contained 2 bases not matched to a gene. The CDR3 protein is CSASSSGSYNEQFF. The CDR3 bases are TGCAGTGCTAGTTCTAGCGGGAGCTACAATGAGCAGTTCTTC.

The chain joins TRBV24-1 to TRBJ2-1, with TRBD2 matching 16 bases. From germline, CDR1 is KGHDR and CDR2 SFDVKD. Trimming took 6 bases from V and 5 from J; bases not matched to a gene: 18. CDR3 length: 21 residues. This chain's CDR3 is CATSKNLGLAGGPGLHNEQFF. In DNA form, the CDR3 reads TGTGCCACCAGTAAAAACCTGGGACTAGCGGGAGGGCCTGGCCTCCACAATGAGCAGTTCTTC.

This chain connects TRBV9 to TRBJ2-7; TRBD1 matches 7 bases. The trim removed 0 bases at V and 5 bases at J, leaving 8 bases unmatched. Germline loops: CDR1 SGDLS, CDR2 YYNGEE. The CDR3 totals 15 residues. As DNA, the CDR3 is TGTGCCAGCAGCGTAGTAGGGGGCCCCATGGACGAGCAGTACTTC. It translates to CASSVVGGPMDEQYF.

The V gene is TRBV6-6, the J gene TRBJ2-7, with D perhaps matching TRBD2 (5 bases). The CDR3 sequence is 12 residues long. The germline gives CDR1 MNHNY, CDR2 SVGAGI (reference sequence). Trimming took off 6 bases at V and 5 bases at J, with 11 bases between the two ends. The chain's CDR3 is CASRLEDHEQYF. The CDR3 coding sequence is TGTGCCAGCAGACTAGAGGACCACGAGCAGTACTTC.

The chain combines TRBV5-1 with TRBJ1-5; TRBD1 aligns across 8 bases. Trimming took 1 base from V and 4 from J; bases not matched to a gene: 1. The CDR3 sequence is 14 residues long. In germline, CDR1 is SGHRS, CDR2 YFSETQ. The CDR3 DNA is TGCGCCAGCAGCTTGACAGGGGGGAATCAGCCCCAGCATTTT. The encoded protein is CASSLTGGNQPQHF.

The V call is TRBV4-1, the J call TRBJ1-2; weak D call: TRBD1 (5 bases). Germline values: CDR1 MGHRA, CDR2 YSYEKL. CDR3 length: 16 amino acids. Trimming shortened V by 4 bases and J by 0 bases, and 15 bases separated the two germline ends. Written as DNA, the CDR3 is TGCGCCAGCAGCCCGGGACTTATGGGCACTAACTATGGCTACACCTTC. Its protein is CASSPGLMGTNYGYTF.

This chain uses TRBV9 with TRBJ2-2; 10 nucleotides agree with TRBD2. Germline trimming cut 4 bases from V and 4 bases from J; bases unmatched to any gene: 16. In germline, CDR1 is SGDLS, CDR2 YYNGEE. This CDR3 is built from 19 residues. Here the CDR3 reads CASSPWGASGSLGTGELFF. In nucleotides, the CDR3 is TGTGCCAGCAGCCCCTGGGGGGCTAGCGGGAGTTTAGGCACCGGGGAGCTGTTTTTT.

The chain carries TRBV19 and TRBJ2-5; 9 bases line up with TRBD2. The CDR3 totals 14 residues. V dropped 3 bases and J dropped 5; count of bases not matched to a gene: 4. Germline V gene data show CDR1 as LNHDA and CDR2 as SQIVND (reference sequence). The CDR3 region has the DNA TGTGCCAGTAGTATTAGCGGGAGATGGGAGACCCAGTACTTC. Protein product: CASSISGRWETQYF.

The chain links TRBV7-9 to TRBJ2-7; no clear D. V lost 3 bases to trimming and J lost 4 bases, with 13 bases between them. Germline CDR1 and CDR2: SEHNR and FQNEAQ (reference sequence). The CDR3 has 14 residues. The CDR3 coding sequence is TGTGCCAGCAGCTTGTTCGCGGCCGGATACGAGCAGTACTTC. Its translation is CASSLFAAGYEQYF.

V gene TRBV7-9 combines with J gene TRBJ1-1; TRBD1 is a possible D gene (6 bases). The V end was cut by 4 bases, the J end by 4 bases, with 16 bases between. The CDR3 loop spans 15 amino acids. Germline V gene data show CDR1 as SEHNR and CDR2 as FQNEAQ (reference sequence). The CDR3 loop reads CASSSPQGFSTEAFF. The CDR3 bases are TGTGCCAGCAGCTCGCCCCAGGGGTTTAGCACTGAAGCTTTCTTT.

The CDR3 DNA sequence: TGTGCCAGCAGACAGGGGGCAGCTTTCTTT. As protein: CASRQGAAFF. The chain combines TRBV6-5 with TRBJ1-1; 9 bases agree with TRBD1. V dropped 6 bases and J dropped 10; count of bases not matched to a gene: 0. This CDR3 comprises 10 residues. CDR1 and CDR2 from the germline V gene are MNHEY and SVGAGI.

The chain carries TRBV3-1 (or the pseudogene TRBV3-2) and TRBJ1-6; TRBD1 agrees at 7 bases. The germline gives CDR1 LGHDT, CDR2 YNNKEL (reference sequence). Trimming took 4 bases from V and 7 from J; bases not matched to a gene: 4. This CDR3 has 14 residues. The CDR3 is CASSPTGRNSPLHF. The CDR3 coding sequence is TGTGCCAGCAGCCCGACAGGGAGAAATTCACCCCTCCACTTT.

This clone came up once. Here the CDR3 DNA reads TGCGCCAGCAGTGATATGACAGGTCGTGGAACTAATGAAAAACTGTTTTTT. Its protein product is CASSDMTGRGTNEKLFF. V usage is TRBV10-2 and J usage is TRBJ1-4, with D maybe TRBD1 (6 bases). CDR1 is WSHSY, CDR2 SAAADI, per germline. The CDR3 extends over 17 amino acids. Trimming cost V 3 bases and J 1 base, with 15 bases left between them.

The chain links TRBV7-8 to TRBJ1-3; tentative D call: TRBD1 (5 bases). Germline lookup yields CDR1 SGHVS and CDR2 FQNEAQ. This CDR3 is 16 amino acids long. Trimming took 1 base from V and 2 from J, leaving 12 bases between them. The chain's CDR3 is CASSLGVGGTGNTIYF. For the CDR3, the DNA is TGTGCCAGCAGCTTAGGGGTGGGGGGTACTGGAAACACCATATATTTT.

This chain links TRBV7-2 with TRBJ2-7, with 7 nucleotides matching TRBD1. Germline V gives CDR1 SGHTA, CDR2 FQGNSA. J lost 6 bases, V lost 4 bases, and 9 bases had no gene match. This CDR3 comprises 14 residues. The CDR3 bases are TGTGCCAGCAGCTCTGGGACAGCCGTGGGCGAGCAGTACTTC. This encodes CASSSGTAVGEQYF.

CDR3 residues: CASSYEGQYYGYTF. CDR3 coding DNA: TGTGCCAGCAGTTACGAGGGACAGTACTATGGCTACACCTTC. The chain is built from TRBV6-6 and TRBJ1-2; 7 nucleotides agree with TRBD1. Germline lookup yields CDR1 MNHNY and CDR2 SVGAGI (reference sequence). The CDR3 runs to 14 residues. Trimming removed 2 bases from V and 3 bases from J; junction bases left unmatched: 3.

This clone was counted only a few times. J is TRBJ2-1 and V is TRBV7-9, with 10 bases aligning to TRBD2. Germline CDR1 and CDR2: SEHNR and FQNEAQ (reference sequence). The CDR3 runs 14 residues. Trimming removed 3 bases from V and 8 bases from J; junction bases left unmatched: 4. The CDR3 region is CASSFSGRAYEQFF. DNA of the CDR3: TGTGCCAGCAGCTTCAGCGGGAGGGCCTATGAGCAGTTCTTC.

This chain connects TRBV5-1 to TRBJ1-1; 7 bases align to TRBD1. This CDR3 spans 14 amino acids. Germline CDR1 is SGHRS and CDR2 is YFSETQ. The trim removed 3 bases at V and 1 base at J, leaving 3 bases unmatched. The CDR3 reads CASSSRDRNTEAFF. CDR3 DNA sequence: TGCGCCAGCAGCTCCCGGGACAGGAACACTGAAGCTTTCTTT.

The V gene is TRBV6-6, the J gene TRBJ2-5, with TRBD1 identical over 9 bases. The V gene end was trimmed by 6 bases and the J gene end by 0 bases; junction bases not matched to a gene: 5. Germline lookup yields CDR1 MNHNY and CDR2 SVGAGI (reference sequence). This CDR3 comprises 15 residues. The CDR3 sequence is CASSAGQGYQETQYF. In DNA, the CDR3 is TGTGCCAGCAGCGCGGGACAGGGTTACCAAGAGACCCAGTACTTC.

The genes are TRBV19 and TRBJ1-4, with TRBD1 as a possible D gene (6 bases). Trimming removed 5 bases from V and 5 bases from J, with 15 bases in between. Germline CDR1 and CDR2: LNHDA and SQIVND (reference sequence). This CDR3 spans 15 amino acids. This CDR3 is CASSARDKGNEKLFF. DNA of the CDR3: TGTGCCAGTAGTGCCCGGGACAAGGGGAATGAAAAACTGTTTTTT.

The chain recombines TRBV19 with TRBJ1-5; TRBD1 might be the D (6 bases). CDR1 and CDR2 from the germline V gene are LNHDA and SQIVND (reference sequence). V was cut by 6 bases and J by 2 bases, with 11 bases left in between. The CDR3 consists of 14 residues. The CDR3 DNA follows: TGTGCCAGTAGACAGGGTCCTGGCAATCAGCCCCAGCATTTT. Protein sequence: CASRQGPGNQPQHF. Full variable domain (remainder filled in from reference TRBV19 and TRBJ1-5): DGGITQSPKYLFRKEGQNVTLSCEQNLNHDAMYWYRQDPGQGLRLIYYSQIVNDFQKGDIAEGYSVSREKKESFPLTVTSAQKNPTAFYLCASRQGPGNQPQHFGDGTRLSIL.